This TCR beta chain was captured by sequencing in a study of cytomegalovirus exposure and HLA in healthy donors. The PCR made use of 60 Vbeta and 13 Jbeta primers. TCRdb's table, derived via immunoSEQ multiplex PCR, lists solely in-frame clones and lacks some. The sample gives about 200,000 clones, around 76% of which show up once; 1.5% to 2% is in the top ten. The germline V gene has CDR1 KGHSH and CDR2 LQKENI. The CDR3 is 15 amino acids. Trimming removed 3 bases from V and 5 bases from J; junction bases left unmatched: 3. Regarding this clone: What it binds is not known.

General study results and limits: Presence/absence analysis assumed near-uniform sequencing depth across donors. Highest at DRB1 and lowest at HLA-C, TCR association rates differed among HLA loci in a later analysis.

This rearrangement joins TRBV18 to TRBJ2-2; 10 positions match TRBD2. Sequences were obtained from PBMCs. This TCR came from a young man in good health and CMV-seronegative. The CDR3 is CASSPSGRITGELFF. The CDR3 nucleotides are TGTGCCAGCTCACCTAGCGGGAGGATTACCGGGGAGCTGTTTTTT.